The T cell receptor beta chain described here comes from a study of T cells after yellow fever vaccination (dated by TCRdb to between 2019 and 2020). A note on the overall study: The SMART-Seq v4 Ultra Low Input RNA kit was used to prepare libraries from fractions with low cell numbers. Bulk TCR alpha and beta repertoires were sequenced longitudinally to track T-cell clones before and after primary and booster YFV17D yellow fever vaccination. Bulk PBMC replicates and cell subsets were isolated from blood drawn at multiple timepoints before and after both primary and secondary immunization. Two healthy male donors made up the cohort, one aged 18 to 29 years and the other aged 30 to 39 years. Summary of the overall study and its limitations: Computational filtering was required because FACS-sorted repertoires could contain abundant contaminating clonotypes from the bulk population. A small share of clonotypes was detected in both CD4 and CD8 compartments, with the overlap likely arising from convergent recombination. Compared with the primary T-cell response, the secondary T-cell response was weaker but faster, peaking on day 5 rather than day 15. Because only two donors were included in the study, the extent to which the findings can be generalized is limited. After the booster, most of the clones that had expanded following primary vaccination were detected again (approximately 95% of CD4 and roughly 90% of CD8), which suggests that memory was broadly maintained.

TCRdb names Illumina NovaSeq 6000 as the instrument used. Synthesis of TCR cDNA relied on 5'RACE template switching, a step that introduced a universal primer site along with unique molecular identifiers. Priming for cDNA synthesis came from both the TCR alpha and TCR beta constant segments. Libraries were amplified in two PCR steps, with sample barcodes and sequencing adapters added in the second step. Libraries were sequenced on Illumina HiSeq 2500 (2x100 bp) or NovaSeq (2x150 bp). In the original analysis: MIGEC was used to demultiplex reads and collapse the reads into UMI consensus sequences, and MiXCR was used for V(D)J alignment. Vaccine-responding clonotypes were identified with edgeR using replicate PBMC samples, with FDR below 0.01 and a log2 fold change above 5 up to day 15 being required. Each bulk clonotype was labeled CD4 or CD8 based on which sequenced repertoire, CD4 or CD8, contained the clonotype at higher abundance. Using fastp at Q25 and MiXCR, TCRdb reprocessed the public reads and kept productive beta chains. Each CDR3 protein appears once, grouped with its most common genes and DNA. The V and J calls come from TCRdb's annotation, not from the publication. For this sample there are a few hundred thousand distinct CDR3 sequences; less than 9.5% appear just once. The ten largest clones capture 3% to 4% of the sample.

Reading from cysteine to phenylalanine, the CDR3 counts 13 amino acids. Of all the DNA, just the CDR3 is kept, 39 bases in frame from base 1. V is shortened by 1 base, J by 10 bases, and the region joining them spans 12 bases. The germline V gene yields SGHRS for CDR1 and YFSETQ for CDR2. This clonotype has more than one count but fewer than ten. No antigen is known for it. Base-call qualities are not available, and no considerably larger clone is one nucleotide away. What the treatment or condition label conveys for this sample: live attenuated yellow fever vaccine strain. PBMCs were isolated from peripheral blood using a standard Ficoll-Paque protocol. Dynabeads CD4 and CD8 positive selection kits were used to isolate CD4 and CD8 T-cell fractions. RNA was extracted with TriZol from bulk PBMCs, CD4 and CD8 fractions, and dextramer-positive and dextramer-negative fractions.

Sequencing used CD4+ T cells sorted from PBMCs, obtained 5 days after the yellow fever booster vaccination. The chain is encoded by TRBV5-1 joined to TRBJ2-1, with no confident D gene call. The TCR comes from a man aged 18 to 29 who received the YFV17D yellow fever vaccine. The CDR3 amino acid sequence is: CASSLQGLREQFF. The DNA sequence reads TGCGCCAGCAGCTTGCAAGGGTTAAGGGAGCAGTTCTTC.